One and the same sample provided the 8 T cell receptor beta chains below, sequenced in a study of cytomegalovirus exposure and HLA in healthy donors. Clones were read by immunoSEQ multiplex PCR, and TCRdb kept only the in-frame ones, dropping some. The sample has about 170,000 clones, about 95% seen once. The sample consisted of PBMCs. The receptors stem from a woman between 18 and 30 years old in good health and CMV-seronegative.

The gene calls are TRBV4-3 and TRBJ1-5; weak D call: TRBD1 (5 bases). The CDR3 contains 14 residues. With 0 bases removed from V and 7 bases from J, the gap between germline ends came to 10 bases. CDR1 is LGHNA and CDR2 is YSLEER in the germline V gene. Written as DNA, the CDR3 is TGCGCCAGCAGCCAAGATCCAGGGTTCCAGCCCCAGCATTTT. Amino acids: CASSQDPGFQPQHF.

The chain recombines TRBV9 with TRBJ2-1; 7 positions agree with TRBD2. The CDR3 sequence is 16 residues long. V shed 5 bases and J 5 bases; nucleotides not matched to a gene: 13. Germline V lookup: CDR1 SGDLS, CDR2 YYNGEE. This chain's CDR3 is CASSGGPGGGNNEQFF. The CDR3 bases are TGTGCCAGCAGTGGTGGTCCTGGCGGGGGTAACAATGAGCAGTTCTTC.

This chain uses TRBV6-1 with TRBJ1-3, with a weak D call TRBD1 (6 bases). The CDR3 runs to 13 residues. The V and J ends lost 10 bases and 4 bases respectively, with 14 bases between them. The V gene's germline CDR1 is MNHNS and CDR2 SASEGT. The CDR3 is CATSTGHGNTIYF. In DNA, the CDR3 is TGTGCCACTTCAACAGGGCACGGAAACACCATATATTTT.

The V and J genes are TRBV5-3 and TRBJ1-1; D is ambiguous. TRBV5-3 belongs to the ORF category, with a function that is uncertain. V lost 1 base to trimming and J lost 1 base, with 17 bases between them. This CDR3 is built from 17 residues. CDR3 amino acids: CARSLFPPARENTEAFF. The CDR3 DNA follows: TGTGCCAGAAGCTTGTTTCCTCCCGCGAGGGAGAACACTGAAGCTTTCTTT.

The chain uses TRBV7-9 and TRBJ1-5; 8 nucleotides line up with TRBD1. The CDR3 loop spans 14 amino acids. V lost 5 bases and J lost 6; bases outside the gene matches: 6. Germline CDR1 and CDR2: SEHNR and FQNEAQ (reference sequence). The chain's CDR3 is CASSPGQGSQPQHF. The CDR3 DNA sequence: TGTGCCAGCAGCCCCGGACAGGGTAGTCAGCCCCAGCATTTT.

The V and J genes are TRBV4-1 and TRBJ2-1; 9 positions agree with TRBD2. The CDR3 runs 14 residues. The ends lost 4 bases at V and 6 bases at J; junction bases unmatched: 4. CDR1 MGHRA and CDR2 YSYEKL come from the germline V gene. This CDR3 reads CASSPGLAVNEQFF. The CDR3 bases are TGCGCCAGCAGCCCGGGACTAGCCGTCAATGAGCAGTTCTTC.

The CDR3 loop reads CASSRDRTSYNSPLHF. The DNA for the CDR3 is TGCGCCAGCAGCAGGGACAGAACCTCCTATAATTCACCCCTCCACTTT. The chain links TRBV5-1 to TRBJ1-6, with TRBD1 identical over 7 bases. The CDR3 loop spans 16 amino acids. Germline trimming cut 4 bases from V and 0 bases from J; bases unmatched to any gene: 4. The germline V gene encodes CDR1 SGHRS and CDR2 YFSETQ.

The V and J genes are TRBV4-3 and TRBJ2-1; 13 bases line up with TRBD2. The germline CDR1 and CDR2 sequences are LGHNA and YSLEER. Germline trimming cut 6 bases from V and 0 bases from J; bases unmatched to any gene: 8. This CDR3 has 18 amino acids. The CDR3 spells CASSFGLAGESSYNEQFF. The CDR3 nucleotides are TGCGCCAGCAGTTTCGGACTAGCGGGGGAGAGCTCCTACAATGAGCAGTTCTTC.